This T cell receptor beta chain was observed in a study of T-cell memory formation after mild COVID-19. A single record per CDR3 protein comes from TCRdb applying MiXCR to the 5' RACE reads. The table shows more than 250,000 distinct CDR3 sequences, with 16% occurring only once. There are 13 residues in the CDR3. CDR1 and CDR2 (germline): DFQATT, SNEGSKA (reference sequence). V was pared by 6 bases and J by 1 base, with 5 bases of the junction left unmatched. The clonotype comes from a man younger than 30 who had mild COVID-19 (a few samples of this study predate the infection). Cell type and time point are not known. The chain uses TRBV20-1 and TRBJ2-7; 8 bases match TRBD1. Source material: PBMCs or a T cell subset sorted from them (not recorded which). This chain's CDR3 is CSATDRGSYEQYV. CDR3 coding DNA: TGCAGTGCAACCGACAGGGGTTCCTACGAGCAGTACGTC.